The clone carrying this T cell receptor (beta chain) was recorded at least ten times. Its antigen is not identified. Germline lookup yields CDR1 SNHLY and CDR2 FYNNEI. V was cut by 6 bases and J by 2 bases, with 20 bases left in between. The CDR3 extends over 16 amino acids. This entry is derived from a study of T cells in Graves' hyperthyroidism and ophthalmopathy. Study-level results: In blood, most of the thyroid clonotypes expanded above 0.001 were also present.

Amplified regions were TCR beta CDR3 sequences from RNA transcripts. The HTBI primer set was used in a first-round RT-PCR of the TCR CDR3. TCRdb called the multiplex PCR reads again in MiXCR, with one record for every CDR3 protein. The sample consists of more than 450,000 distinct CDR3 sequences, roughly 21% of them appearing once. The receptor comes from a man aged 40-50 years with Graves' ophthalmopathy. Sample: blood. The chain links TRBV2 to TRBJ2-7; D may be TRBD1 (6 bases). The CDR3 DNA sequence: TGTGCCAGCAGCGACAGGTTGACGACGAGAACCTACGAGCAGTACTTC. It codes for CASSDRLTTRTYEQYF.